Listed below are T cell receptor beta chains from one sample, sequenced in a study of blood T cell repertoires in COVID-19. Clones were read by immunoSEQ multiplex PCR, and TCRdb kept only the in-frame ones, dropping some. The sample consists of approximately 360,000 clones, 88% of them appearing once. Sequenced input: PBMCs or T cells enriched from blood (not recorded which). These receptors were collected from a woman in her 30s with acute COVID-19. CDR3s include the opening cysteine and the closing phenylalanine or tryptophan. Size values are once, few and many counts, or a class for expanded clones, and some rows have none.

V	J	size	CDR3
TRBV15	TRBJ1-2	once	CATSSEVGGPVHGYTF
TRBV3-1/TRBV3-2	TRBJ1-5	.	CASSPGADHQPQHF
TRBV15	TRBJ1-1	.	CATSRPEATEAFF
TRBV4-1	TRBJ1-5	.	CASSQADRVEKPQHF
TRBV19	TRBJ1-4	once	CASLKRPTGGEDEKLFF
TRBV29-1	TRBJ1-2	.	CSVGQRLNYGYTF
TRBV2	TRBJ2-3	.	CASSGRSGGADTQYF
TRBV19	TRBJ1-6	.	CASSIRTGPASPLHF
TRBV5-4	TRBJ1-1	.	CASSLGTKRGNTEAFF
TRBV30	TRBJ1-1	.	CAWSLARQGGTEAFF
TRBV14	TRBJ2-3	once	CASSRQGAPTQYF
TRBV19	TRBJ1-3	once	CASRDWVRGDGNTIYF
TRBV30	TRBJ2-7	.	CAWRPGQSLLSGSYEQYF
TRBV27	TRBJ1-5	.	CASSLSVSQPQHF